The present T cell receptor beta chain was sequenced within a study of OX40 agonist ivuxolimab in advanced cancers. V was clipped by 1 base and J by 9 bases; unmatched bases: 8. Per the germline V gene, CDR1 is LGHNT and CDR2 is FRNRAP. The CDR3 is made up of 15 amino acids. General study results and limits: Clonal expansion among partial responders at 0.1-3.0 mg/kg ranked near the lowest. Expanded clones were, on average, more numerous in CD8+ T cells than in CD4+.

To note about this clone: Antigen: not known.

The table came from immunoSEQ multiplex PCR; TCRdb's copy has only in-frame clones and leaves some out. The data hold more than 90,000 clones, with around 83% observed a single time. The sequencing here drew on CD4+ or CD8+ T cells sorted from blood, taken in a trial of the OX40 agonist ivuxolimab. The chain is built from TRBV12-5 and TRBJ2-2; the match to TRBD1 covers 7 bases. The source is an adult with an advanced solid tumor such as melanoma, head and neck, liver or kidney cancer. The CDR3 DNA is TGTGCTAGTGGTTTGGGACAGGGAATTGGCCGGGAGCTGTTTTTT. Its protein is CASGLGQGIGRELFF.